Following are 8 T cell receptor beta chains from one sample sequenced in a study of blood T cell repertoires in COVID-19. Clones were sequenced by immunoSEQ multiplex PCR, and TCRdb holds only the in-frame ones, with some missing. The top ten hold approximately 5% of the sample, which has roughly 330,000 clones, about 85% seen once. Sequencing was performed on PBMCs or T cells enriched from blood (not recorded which). The receptors were gathered from a young woman who had recovered from COVID-19.

V gene TRBV12-3 or TRBV12-4 combines with J gene TRBJ1-2; D not resolved. The CDR3 sequence is 12 residues long. Trimming removed 5 bases at V and 8 bases at J, with 12 bases between. Here the CDR3 reads CASSNGGGGYTF. In nucleotides, the CDR3 is TGTGCCAGCAGTAACGGAGGTGGCGGCTACACCTTC.

On this clone: This may come from a read error, since a much larger clone is one base off. Additional DNA sequences in this sample encode the identical CDR3. The V call is TRBV9, the J call TRBJ2-1, with D possibly TRBD2 on 7 matching bases. Germline values: CDR1 SGDLS, CDR2 YYNGEE. The length of the CDR3 is 16 residues. The CDR3: CASRVGGRGGGNEQFF. In DNA form, the CDR3 reads TGTGCCAGCCGCGTCGGGGGCCGCGGGGGAGGCAATGAGCAGTTCTTC.

The J gene is TRBJ1-2, the V gene TRBV18; no clear D. Germline assignment: CDR1 KGHSH and CDR2 LQKENI. V was cut by 2 bases and J by 5 bases, with 9 bases left in between. This CDR3 has 13 amino acids. The CDR3 here is CASSPSVVYGYTF. CDR3 coding DNA: TGTGCCAGCTCACCATCGGTAGTATATGGCTACACCTTC.

The chain couples TRBV30 to TRBJ2-7, with TRBD1 identical over 9 bases. This CDR3 contains 15 residues. Germline CDR1 GTSNPN, CDR2 SVGIG (reference sequence). J lost 0 bases, V lost 1 base, and 4 bases had no gene match. This CDR3 is CAWSGQGGFSYEQYF. The CDR3 DNA reads TGTGCCTGGAGTGGACAGGGGGGCTTCTCCTACGAGCAGTACTTC.

The genes are TRBV24-1 and TRBJ2-2; TRBD1 matches at 7 bases. The CDR3 contains 15 residues. J gave up 6 bases and V 3 bases, and 6 bases lay outside the gene matches. From germline, CDR1 is KGHDR and CDR2 SFDVKD. CDR3 protein: CATSDERQGPGELFF. The CDR3 DNA reads as TGTGCCACCAGTGATGAGAGACAGGGACCCGGGGAGCTGTTTTTT.

In this sample, this clone turned up once. The J gene is TRBJ2-1, the V gene TRBV19; 9 bases match TRBD1. The CDR3 extends over 14 amino acids. The germline CDR1 and CDR2 sequences are LNHDA and SQIVND (reference sequence). The V and J ends lost 7 bases and 8 bases, in that order; junction bases with no gene match: 9. The CDR3 region is CASTSGQGGHEQFF. DNA of the CDR3: TGTGCCAGTACATCGGGACAGGGTGGACATGAGCAGTTCTTC.

This clone came up a few times. The chain has TRBV27 and TRBJ1-6; possible D gene TRBD1, 5 bases. Germline V lookup: CDR1 MNHEY, CDR2 SMNVEV (reference sequence). The CDR3 is 15 residues long. The V end lost 5 bases, the J end lost 7 bases, and 15 bases lay between the germline ends. The CDR3 DNA follows: TGTGCCAGCAGTACCCTCGGGACTGGGAATTCACCCCTCCACTTT. It encodes CASSTLGTGNSPLHF.

The chain uses TRBV7-3 and TRBJ1-6, with D unclear. The V and J ends lost 5 bases and 13 bases respectively, with 15 bases between them. Germline assignment: CDR1 SGHTA and CDR2 FQGTGA. This CDR3 region has 13 residues. The CDR3 nucleotides are TGTGCCAGCAGCCCTCACCCAGACACTCCCCTCCACTTT. The encoded protein is CASSPHPDTPLHF.